This TCR beta chain emerged from a study of TIL therapy for anti-PD-1-resistant metastatic lung cancer (dated by TCRdb to about 2021). As for the study more broadly: Tumors were harvested before any PD-1/PD-L1 blockade; patients then received nivolumab, and those progressing received lymphodepletion, expanded TIL infusion and IL-2. Enrolled patients had a median age of about 50 years (range 38-75) and a median tumor PD-L1 proportion score of around 6%. Most of the cohort had lung adenocarcinoma, including a few EGFR-mutant tumors and two ALK-rearranged tumors, and half of the patients were either current or former smokers. A median non-synonymous tumor mutation burden of more than 1.2 mutations per megabase was determined across the cohort by whole-exome sequencing. T cell receptor beta sequencing of tumor and peripheral blood served to follow clonotypes across the tumor, the expanded TIL product, and serial blood samples. Study-wide findings and limitations: Clonotypes from the infused TIL partially replaced the baseline peripheral repertoire and then declined over months, and persistence showed no apparent association with response. The study protocol defined all tumor marker inferences as exploratory. The cohort was highly selected, including more treatment-naive, never-smoker and oncogene-addicted patients than is typical, which limits generalizability.

The immunoSEQ v3 hsTCRB kit was used to amplify TCR beta CDR3 regions from genomic DNA through bias-controlled multiplex PCR. TCR libraries were sequenced on an Illumina NextSeq 500 to approximately 2 million read pairs for survey level or roughly 4.5-6.5 million for deep level. The authors' pipeline ran thus. V, D and J genes were assigned, non-productive sequences were removed, and clonality was reported by immunoSEQ Analyzer software. Repertoires of infused TIL and blood were compared using productive Simpson clonality and the Morisita overlap index of productive TRB rearrangements. The absolute count of a clonotype in blood was estimated by multiplying the lymphocyte count by the CD3+ fraction and by the productive frequency of the clone. TCRdb provides this immuneACCESS table in a form limited to in-frame rearrangements. Some clones are lacking; in checked studies, under half of them reflect an unresolved V gene, and why the rest are absent is not known. V and J calls and clone size follow that table, whereas D and trimming were derived from the DNA. The sample table holds about 20,000 clones, of which roughly 85% were seen once. The ten largest clones add up to over 2% of the sample.

As encoded in the germline V gene (reference sequence), CDR1 is MNHNY while CDR2 is SVGAGI. V loses 0 bases, J loses 1 base, and the germline ends lie 7 bases apart. Including the terminal cysteine and phenylalanine, the CDR3 comprises 15 residues. Kept here is only the CDR3 DNA, which spans 45 bases and is read in frame from base 1. Remarks on this clone: Its antigen specificity is not known. Per-nucleotide qualities are absent, and no much larger clonotype sits a single base away.

The sample's time point, from its label and the paper: pre-treatment sample, taken before nivolumab and TIL therapy. Between late 2017 and January 2020, a dual-center phase I trial enrolled adults who had stage 4 NSCLC. Samples came from a single-arm, open-label phase I trial of tumor-infiltrating lymphocyte therapy with nivolumab in advanced non-small cell lung cancer. Blood mononuclear cells were isolated from EDTA tubes by Ficoll gradient and were snap-frozen as pellets, and DNA was extracted with a Qiagen mini-prep kit. The receptor chain draws on TRBV6-6 and TRBJ1-5, with an unclear D gene assignment. Sequencing was performed on blood, taken at baseline. This receptor was obtained from a person between 30 and 79 years old with non-small cell lung cancer. The nucleotide sequence reads TGTGCCAGCAGTTACTCGAAGGGAAGCAATCAGCCCCAGCATTTT. Its protein product is CASSYSKGSNQPQHF.